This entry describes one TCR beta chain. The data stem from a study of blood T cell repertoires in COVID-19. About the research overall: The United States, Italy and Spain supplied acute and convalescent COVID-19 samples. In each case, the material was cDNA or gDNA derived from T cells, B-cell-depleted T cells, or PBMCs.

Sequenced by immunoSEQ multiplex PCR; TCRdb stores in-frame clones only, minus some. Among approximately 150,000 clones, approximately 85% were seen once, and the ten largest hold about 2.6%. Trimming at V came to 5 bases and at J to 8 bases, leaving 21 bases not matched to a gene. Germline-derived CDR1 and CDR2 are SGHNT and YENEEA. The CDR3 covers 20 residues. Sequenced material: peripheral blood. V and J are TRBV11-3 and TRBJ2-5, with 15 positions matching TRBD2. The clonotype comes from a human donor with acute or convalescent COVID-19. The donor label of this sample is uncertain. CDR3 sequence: CASSTTGGQLGTSGRSTQYF. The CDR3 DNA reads TGTGCCAGCAGCACAACTGGCGGACAGCTCGGGACTAGCGGGAGGAGTACCCAGTACTTC.